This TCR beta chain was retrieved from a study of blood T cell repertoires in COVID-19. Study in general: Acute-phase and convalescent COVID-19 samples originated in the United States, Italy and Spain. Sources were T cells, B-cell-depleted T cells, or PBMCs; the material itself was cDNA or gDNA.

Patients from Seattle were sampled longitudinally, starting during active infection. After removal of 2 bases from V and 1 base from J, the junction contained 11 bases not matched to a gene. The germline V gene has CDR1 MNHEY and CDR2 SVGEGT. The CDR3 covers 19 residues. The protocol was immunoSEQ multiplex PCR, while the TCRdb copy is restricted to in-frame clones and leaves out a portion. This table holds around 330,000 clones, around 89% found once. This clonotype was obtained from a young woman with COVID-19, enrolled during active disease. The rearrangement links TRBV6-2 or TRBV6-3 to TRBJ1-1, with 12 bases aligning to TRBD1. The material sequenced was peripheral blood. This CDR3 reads CASSYSFGTGGLKNTEAFF. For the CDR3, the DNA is TGTGCCAGCAGTTACAGTTTTGGGACAGGGGGCTTGAAGAACACTGAAGCTTTCTTT.